This TCR beta chain was sequenced during a study of human T cells and chemical hapten exposure. Study context: Patients, chiefly female, had alopecia areata, totalis or universalis.

This clonotype was recorded many times. As for time point: pre-sensitization, week 0. The treatment is: therapeutic diphenylcyclopropenone sensitization with weekly scalp DPC. TCRdb reprocessed the RACE reads with MiXCR, giving one entry per CDR3 protein. The repertoire holds more than 250,000 distinct CDR3 sequences, with around 7.3% as singletons. Trimming stripped 5 bases from V and 6 bases from J, with 16 bases between. Per germline, CDR1 SEHNR and CDR2 FQNEAQ (reference sequence). This CDR3 is 14 amino acids long. Sequenced material: whole blood, taken in connection with sensitization to the hapten diphenylcyclopropenone (DPC). This TCR derives from a man aged 18 to 29 with alopecia areata. Some clones in this sample may be carry-over from other donors' samples. The chain links TRBV7-9 to TRBJ1-1; no definite D call. In DNA form, the CDR3 reads TGTGCCAGCAGCCCCCTCGCCTCGATCGCTGAAGCTTTCTTT. This codes for CASSPLASIAEAFF.